The 4 T cell receptor beta chains below were found in one sample sequenced in a study of cytomegalovirus exposure and HLA in healthy donors. PCR primers comprised 60 Vbeta and 13 Jbeta primers. Sequencing was performed with immunoSEQ multiplex PCR; in TCRdb, only in-frame clones are kept and a portion is missing. The sample records under 200,000 clones, roughly 78% being singletons. Input material: PBMCs. These receptors all stem from a woman in her twenties or thirties in good health and CMV-seropositive.

CDR3 loop: CASSQDQGLAGGGQETQYF. CDR3 sequence (DNA): TGCGCCAGCAGCCAAGATCAAGGACTAGCGGGAGGAGGACAAGAGACCCAGTACTTC. This chain links TRBV4-3 with TRBJ2-5; 14 positions match TRBD2. Germline V gene lookup returns CDR1 LGHNA and CDR2 YSLEER. The ends lost 0 bases at V and 2 bases at J; junction bases unmatched: 8. This CDR3 contains 19 residues.

V and J are TRBV5-1 and TRBJ2-5; 9 bases align to TRBD2. In germline, CDR1 is SGHRS, CDR2 YFSETQ. With 2 bases clipped from V and 4 bases from J, the junction kept 9 bases outside the gene matches. The CDR3 runs 16 residues. CDR3 DNA: TGCGCCAGCAGCTTCTTCAGCGGGAGGTTAAGAGAGACCCAGTACTTC. This gives the protein CASSFFSGRLRETQYF.

The chain joins TRBV19 to TRBJ1-2; possible D gene TRBD1, 5 bases. Trimming took off 3 bases at V and 0 bases at J, with 17 bases between the two ends. Germline CDR1 and CDR2: LNHDA and SQIVND (reference sequence). CDR3 length: 17 amino acids. Here the CDR3 reads CASSIGSGGITNYGYTF. The CDR3 DNA reads TGTGCCAGTAGTATCGGGAGTGGGGGGATCACTAACTATGGCTACACCTTC.

The V gene is TRBV9, the J gene TRBJ2-2; weak D call: TRBD2 (7 bases). Germline V gene sequence: CDR1 SGDLS, CDR2 YYNGEE. The CDR3 is made up of 22 amino acids. Trimming stripped 4 bases from V and 2 bases from J, with 33 bases between. The CDR3 coding sequence is TGTGCCAGCAGCCCCAACCTTTCCTCGCGGGGGCCGGAAACCATTAACACCGGGGAGCTGTTTTTT. It is translated as CASSPNLSSRGPETINTGELFF. The complete variable domain, with remaining parts taken from reference TRBV9 and TRBJ2-2, reads DSGVTQTPKHLITATGQRVTLRCSPRSGDLSVYWYQQSLDQGLQFLIQYYNGEERAKGNILERFSAQQFPDLHSELNLSSLELGDSALYFCASSPNLSSRGPETINTGELFFGEGSRLTVL.